This T cell receptor (beta chain) stems from a study of T cell changes during pregnancy in multiple sclerosis. Only in-frame clones appear in the TCRdb table, and some are missing; sequencing was by immunoSEQ multiplex PCR. Of around 47,000 clones listed, 90% to 95% were seen once; the top ten hold 4% to 5.5%. V gave up 2 bases and J gave up 6 bases, with 20 bases separating them. The V gene's germline CDR1 is LGHNA and CDR2 YSLEER. The CDR3 contains 17 residues. The chain employs TRBV4-3 and TRBJ2-1; possible D gene TRBD2, 6 bases. Sequences were derived from CD8+ T cells from peripheral blood mononuclear cells, sampled in the first trimester of pregnancy. The TCR was taken from a female donor with multiple sclerosis, enrolled in a pregnancy study. DNA of the CDR3: TGCGCCAGCAGCCAAACCCAGACTAGAGTCATGGGCAATGAGCAGTTCTTC. Protein sequence: CASSQTQTRVMGNEQFF.